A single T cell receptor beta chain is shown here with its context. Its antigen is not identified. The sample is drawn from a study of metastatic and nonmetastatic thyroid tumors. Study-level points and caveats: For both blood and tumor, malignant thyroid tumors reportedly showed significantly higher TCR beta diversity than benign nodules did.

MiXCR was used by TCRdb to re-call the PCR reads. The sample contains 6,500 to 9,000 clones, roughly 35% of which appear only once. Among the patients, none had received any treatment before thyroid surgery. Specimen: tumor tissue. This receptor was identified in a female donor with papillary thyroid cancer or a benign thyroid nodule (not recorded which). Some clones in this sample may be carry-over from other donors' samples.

In nucleotides, the CDR3 is TGTGCCAGCAGCCCCGGGGAAGAGGCTGGCTACACCTTC. It encodes CASSPGEEAGYTF. The gene calls are TRBV3-1 and TRBJ1-2; D not certain. Per germline, CDR1 LGHDT and CDR2 YNNKEL (reference sequence). This CDR3 has 13 amino acids. Between the trimmed V and J ends, which lost 4 bases and 7 bases, there was a span of 13 bases.